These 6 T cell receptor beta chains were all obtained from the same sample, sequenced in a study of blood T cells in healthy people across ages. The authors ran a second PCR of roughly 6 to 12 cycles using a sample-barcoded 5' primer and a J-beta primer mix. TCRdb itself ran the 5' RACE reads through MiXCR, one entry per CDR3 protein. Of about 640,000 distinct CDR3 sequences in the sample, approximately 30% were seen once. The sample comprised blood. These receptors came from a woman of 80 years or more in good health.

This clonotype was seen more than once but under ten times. CDR3 sequence reads: CASSGSLGNSYNEQYF. In DNA, the CDR3 is TGTGCCAGCAGTGGCTCACTGGGTAACTCCTACAATGAGCAGTACTTC. The chain is built from TRBV2 and TRBJ2-1; no definite D call. The J call may not be correct, given that the DNA end is closer to TRBJ2-7. From germline, CDR1 is SNHLY and CDR2 FYNNEI. The CDR3 spans 16 residues.

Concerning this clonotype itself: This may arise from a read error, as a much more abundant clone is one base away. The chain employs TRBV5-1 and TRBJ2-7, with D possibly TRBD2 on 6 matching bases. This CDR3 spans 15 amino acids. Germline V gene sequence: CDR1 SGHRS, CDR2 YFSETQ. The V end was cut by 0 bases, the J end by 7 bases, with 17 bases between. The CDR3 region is CASSLVGEEGMEQYF. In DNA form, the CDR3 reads TGCGCCAGCAGCTTGGTGGGGGAGGAGGGGATGGAGCAGTACTTC.

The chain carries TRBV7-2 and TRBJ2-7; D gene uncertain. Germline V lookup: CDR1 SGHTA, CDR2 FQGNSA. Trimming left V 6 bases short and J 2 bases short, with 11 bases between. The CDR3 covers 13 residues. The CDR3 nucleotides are TGTGCCAGCAGTCCACCCGGACCCTACGAGCAGTACTTC. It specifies CASSPPGPYEQYF.

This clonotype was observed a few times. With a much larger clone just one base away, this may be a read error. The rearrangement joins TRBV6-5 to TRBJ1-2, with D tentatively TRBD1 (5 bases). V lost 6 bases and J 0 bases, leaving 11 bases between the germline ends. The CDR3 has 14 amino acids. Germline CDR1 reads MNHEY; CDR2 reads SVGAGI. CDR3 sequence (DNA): TGTGCCAGCAGGGGCGGGGCGCCTAACTATGGCTACACCTTC. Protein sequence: CASRGGAPNYGYTF.

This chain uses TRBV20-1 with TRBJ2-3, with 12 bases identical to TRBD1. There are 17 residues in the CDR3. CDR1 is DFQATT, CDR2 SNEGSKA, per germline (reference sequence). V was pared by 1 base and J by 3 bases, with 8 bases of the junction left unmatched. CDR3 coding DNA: TGCAGTGCTAGAGCGGGACAGGGGGCCGGAGTGACAGATACGCAGTATTTT. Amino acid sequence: CSARAGQGAGVTDTQYF.

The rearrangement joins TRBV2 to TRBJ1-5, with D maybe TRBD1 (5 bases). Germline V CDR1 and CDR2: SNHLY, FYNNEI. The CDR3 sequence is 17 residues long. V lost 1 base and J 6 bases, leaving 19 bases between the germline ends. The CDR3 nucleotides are TGTGCCAGCAGTGAAGAGGATAACAGGTTCGGTGGTCAGCCCCAGCATTTT. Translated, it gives CASSEEDNRFGGQPQHF.